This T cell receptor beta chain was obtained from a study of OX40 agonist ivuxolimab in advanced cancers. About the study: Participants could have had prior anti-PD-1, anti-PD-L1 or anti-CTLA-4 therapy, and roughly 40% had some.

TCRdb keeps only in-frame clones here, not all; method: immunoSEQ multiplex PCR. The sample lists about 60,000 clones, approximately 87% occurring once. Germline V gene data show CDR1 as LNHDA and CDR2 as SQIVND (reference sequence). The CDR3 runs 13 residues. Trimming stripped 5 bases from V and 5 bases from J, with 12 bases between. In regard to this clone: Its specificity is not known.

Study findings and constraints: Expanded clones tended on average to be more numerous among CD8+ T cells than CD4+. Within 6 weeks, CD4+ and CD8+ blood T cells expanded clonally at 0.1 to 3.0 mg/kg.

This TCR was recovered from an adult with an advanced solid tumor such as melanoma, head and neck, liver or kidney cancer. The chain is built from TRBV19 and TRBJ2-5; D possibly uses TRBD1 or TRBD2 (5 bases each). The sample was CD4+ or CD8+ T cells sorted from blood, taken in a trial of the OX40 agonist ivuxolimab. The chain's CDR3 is CASSVPGTETQYF. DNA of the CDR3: TGTGCCAGTAGTGTTCCAGGGACGGAGACCCAGTACTTC. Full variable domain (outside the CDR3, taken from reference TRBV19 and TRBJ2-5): DGGITQSPKYLFRKEGQNVTLSCEQNLNHDAMYWYRQDPGQGLRLIYYSQIVNDFQKGDIAEGYSVSREKKESFPLTVTSAQKNPTAFYLCASSVPGTETQYFGPGTRLLVL.